Detailed here is one T cell receptor (beta chain). The specificity of this receptor is unknown. Base qualities are not provided; no much larger clone lies one nucleotide away. This sample was taken from a study of blood T cell repertoires in COVID-19 (dated by TCRdb to 2018 to 2021). Background on the whole study: Samples from collaborators originated in the United States, Italy and Spain and spanned both the acute and convalescent phases of COVID-19. Nearly every sample came with metadata listing a de-identified subject ID, COVID-19 status, age in years and sex. The prospective study material was composed of cDNA or gDNA derived from T cells, B-cell-depleted T cells, or PBMCs. HLA class I and class II types, where available, came from metadata supplied by the sample provider rather than from assay-based typing. The repertoires were released in a freely available public database meant as a resource for research on the immune response to SARS-CoV-2. Samples came from the ongoing ImmuneRACE study (first 160 participants) plus 1,254 subjects from 6 global collaborators. The dataset comprised deeply sampled blood TCRbeta repertoires from subjects exposed to, actively infected with, or recovered from COVID-19. Study-level results and caveats: The quantity of clinical and demographic metadata differed by source and by participant and was supplied without curation.

The germline V end is reduced by 7 bases and the J end by 14 bases; junction bases left unmatched: 20. Counted from cysteine to phenylalanine, this CDR3 has 15 amino acids. CDR3 DNA only is kept here, 45 bases in frame from base 1. Looking up the germline V gene yields CDR1 MDHEN and CDR2 SYDVKM. Each collaborating institution followed its own protocols to collect whole blood in K2EDTA tubes. Collaborator samples were shipped for TCRbeta analysis as frozen whole blood, isolated PBMCs, or DNA extracted from either sample type. The immunoSEQ Assay, a bias-controlled multiplex PCR, was used to amplify TCRbeta CDR3 regions from genomic DNA. The source study handled its data this way. Nucleated cell counts per sample were estimated from amplification of reference gene primers within the assay. To quantify the absolute abundance of each unique TCRbeta CDR3 rearrangement, sequence reads were collapsed and filtered. For each sample, productive Simpson clonality was calculated as the square root of Simpson's diversity index over productive rearrangements. Here the immuneACCESS table is served through TCRdb, limited to in-frame sequences with V and J called. Missing clones are a known gap in these copies; in checked studies unresolved V genes cover under half, and the rest lacks a known reason. That table supplies the V and J calls and clone size; D and trimming were determined from the DNA. The sample profile shows roughly 90,000 clones; around four fifths of them were found once. The biggest ten clones account for about 3.4% of the sample.

The specimen sequenced was peripheral blood. The chain links TRBV28 with TRBJ1-2; 9 bases in between match TRBD1. This receptor was taken from a man in his fifties with acute or convalescent COVID-19. The DNA sequence is as follows: TGTGCCAGCACCCCTCGGGGGGGGACAGGGTACGCGGGGACCTTC. The translation is CASTPRGGTGYAGTF.